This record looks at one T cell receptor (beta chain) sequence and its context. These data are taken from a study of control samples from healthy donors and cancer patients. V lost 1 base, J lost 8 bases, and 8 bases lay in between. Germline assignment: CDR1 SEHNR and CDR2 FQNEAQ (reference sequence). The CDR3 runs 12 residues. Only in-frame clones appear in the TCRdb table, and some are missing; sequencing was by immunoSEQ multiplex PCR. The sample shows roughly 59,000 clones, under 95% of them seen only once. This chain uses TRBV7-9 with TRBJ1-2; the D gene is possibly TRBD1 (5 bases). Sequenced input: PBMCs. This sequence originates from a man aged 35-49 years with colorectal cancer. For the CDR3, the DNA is TGTGCCAGCAGCTTAGAGGGGCTGGGCTACACCTTC. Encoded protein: CASSLEGLGYTF.